The 15 T cell receptor beta chains below were found in one sample sequenced in a study of Ad26.COV2.S vaccination and SARS-CoV-2 variants. Some clones are missing from TCRdb's copy, which holds only in-frame ones; the method was immunoSEQ multiplex PCR. The sample lists a few hundred thousand clones; around 91% were seen once. Treatment meaning: roughly 19 received Ad26.COV2.S at low or high dose, single or two shots; several received placebo; per-sample allocation not given. Samples analyzed were those drawn on day 63 after the first vaccine or placebo injection. The material was peripheral blood, obtained in a trial of Ad26.COV2.S vaccine versus placebo. Source of these receptors: a person between 18 and 59 years old who received the Ad26.COV2.S COVID-19 vaccine or a placebo.

This chain's CDR3 is CAWTPGTPYGYTF. The DNA of the CDR3 is TGTGCCTGGACCCCCGGGACACCATATGGCTACACCTTC. V gene TRBV30 combines with J gene TRBJ1-2; D may be TRBD1 (6 bases). V lost 4 bases and J 5 bases, leaving 14 bases between the germline ends. The CDR3 is 13 amino acids. Germline CDR1 is GTSNPN and CDR2 is SVGIG (reference sequence).

The J gene is TRBJ2-6, the V gene TRBV19; D tentatively reads TRBD1 or TRBD2 (6 bases each). Germline V lookup: CDR1 LNHDA, CDR2 SQIVND (reference sequence). The CDR3 loop spans 18 amino acids. V was clipped by 4 bases and J by 0 bases, with 16 bases between them. CDR3 region: CASSTGWGATSGANVLTF. Written as DNA, the CDR3 is TGTGCCAGTAGTACGGGTTGGGGGGCTACCTCTGGGGCCAACGTCCTGACTTTC. Looking up the rest from reference TRBV19 and TRBJ2-6 gives the full variable domain: DGGITQSPKYLFRKEGQNVTLSCEQNLNHDAMYWYRQDPGQGLRLIYYSQIVNDFQKGDIAEGYSVSREKKESFPLTVTSAQKNPTAFYLCASSTGWGATSGANVLTFGAGSRLTVL.

As for this clone: The same CDR3 is also encoded by other DNA sequences in this sample. J is TRBJ2-5 and V is TRBV7-9, with 14 nucleotides matching TRBD2. V gave up 5 bases and J gave up 5 bases; unmatched junction bases: 7. This CDR3 spans 16 amino acids. Germline CDR1 and CDR2: SEHNR and FQNEAQ (reference sequence). The CDR3 here is CASSPGLAGGGETQYF. In DNA form, the CDR3 reads TGTGCCAGCAGCCCCGGACTAGCGGGAGGTGGGGAGACCCAGTACTTC.

The gene calls are TRBV11-3 and TRBJ2-2; perhaps D is TRBD1 or TRBD2 (5 bases each). In germline, CDR1 is SGHNT, CDR2 YENEEA. The CDR3 is 15 residues long. Trimming took 7 bases from V and 6 from J, leaving 18 bases between them. The CDR3 nucleotides read TGTGCCAGCACCCTTAGTGGGGGAAAGGCCGGGGAGCTGTTTTTT. This encodes CASTLSGGKAGELFF.

The chain combines TRBV7-2 with TRBJ2-2; D is unclear. The CDR3 contains 13 residues. From germline, CDR1 is SGHTA and CDR2 FQGNSA. V was cut by 7 bases and J by 2 bases, with 8 bases left in between. The CDR3 DNA is TGTGCCAGCAAAAACTCTAACACCGGGGAGCTGTTTTTT. Amino acid sequence: CASKNSNTGELFF.

The gene calls are TRBV11-3 and TRBJ2-3; the match to TRBD1 covers 8 bases. The germline V gene has CDR1 SGHNT and CDR2 YENEEA. J gave up 7 bases and V 4 bases, and 13 bases lay outside the gene matches. This CDR3 contains 16 residues. This CDR3 reads CASSSLRAGGMNTQYF. The CDR3 DNA follows: TGTGCCAGCAGCTCCCTCCGGGCAGGGGGCATGAATACGCAGTATTTT.

In its sample, this clone was seen a few times. V and J are TRBV30 and TRBJ1-2, with D hard to call. Germline V gene data show CDR1 as GTSNPN and CDR2 as SVGIG (reference sequence). V dropped 0 bases and J dropped 5 bases, with 4 bases sitting between them. The CDR3 runs 11 residues. DNA of the CDR3: TGTGCCTGGAGTGTACGATATGGCTACACCTTC. This encodes CAWSVRYGYTF.

The rearrangement joins TRBV7-9 to TRBJ2-2, with D hard to call. V was shortened by 4 bases and J by 6 bases, with 9 bases between the two germline ends. In germline, CDR1 is SEHNR, CDR2 FQNEAQ (reference sequence). This CDR3 spans 13 amino acids. This chain's CDR3 is CASSSWMAGELFF. In DNA form, the CDR3 reads TGTGCCAGCAGCTCCTGGATGGCCGGGGAGCTGTTTTTT.

The V call is TRBV6-1, the J call TRBJ1-5; D uncertain. The germline gives CDR1 MNHNS, CDR2 SASEGT. Trimming removed 3 bases from V and 6 bases from J, with 6 bases in between. There are 12 residues in the CDR3. The CDR3 region is CASSERRQPQHF. For the CDR3, the DNA is TGTGCCAGCAGTGAGAGGCGTCAGCCCCAGCATTTT.

CDR3 coding DNA: TGTGCCAGCTCACCACTTGAGGGGCTCGAGCAGTACTTC. This translates into CASSPLEGLEQYF. This chain links TRBV18 with TRBJ2-7, with D perhaps TRBD1 or TRBD2 (5 bases each). This CDR3 has 13 amino acids. Trimming took off 1 base at V and 6 bases at J, with 10 bases between the two ends. Germline V gene sequence: CDR1 KGHSH, CDR2 LQKENI.

The V gene is TRBV7-8, the J gene TRBJ2-5, with D perhaps matching TRBD2 (7 bases). The CDR3 runs to 14 residues. V dropped 5 bases and J dropped 5 bases, with 15 bases sitting between them. The germline CDR1 and CDR2 sequences are SGHVS and FQNEAQ. The CDR3 is CASSATGRGETQYF. The CDR3 DNA sequence: TGTGCCAGCAGCGCAACAGGGCGGGGGGAGACCCAGTACTTC. The complete variable domain, with remaining parts taken from reference TRBV7-8 and TRBJ2-5, reads GAGVSQSPRYKVAKRGQDVALRCDPISGHVSLFWYQQALGQGPEFLTYFQNEAQLDKSGLPSDRFFAERPEGSVSTLKIQRTQQEDSAVYLCASSATGRGETQYFGPGTRLLVL.

This clone was seen more than once but under ten times. This chain connects TRBV12-3 or TRBV12-4 to TRBJ1-3; D gene unclear. This CDR3 comprises 13 residues. Trimming stripped 1 base from V and 4 bases from J, with 5 bases between. The CDR3 spells CASSLDDGNTIYF. The DNA for the CDR3 is TGTGCCAGCAGTTTAGATGACGGAAACACCATATATTTT.

The gene calls are TRBV5-4 and TRBJ2-3; the match to TRBD2 covers 11 bases. Unmatched junction bases numbered 6, after V lost 2 bases and J lost 4 bases. This CDR3 is built from 16 residues. CDR1 SGHNT and CDR2 YYREEE come from the germline V gene (reference sequence). The CDR3 sequence: CASSFRLAGGADTQYF. The CDR3, as DNA: TGTGCCAGCAGCTTTAGGCTAGCGGGAGGTGCAGATACGCAGTATTTT.

This clone has only one observation. This rearrangement joins TRBV30 to TRBJ2-7; D call uncertain. Germline values: CDR1 GTSNPN, CDR2 SVGIG (reference sequence). The CDR3 is made up of 12 amino acids. Trimming pared 2 bases from V and 5 bases from J, leaving 10 bases between. DNA for the CDR3: TGTGCCTGGAGTCTCCAGTTCCACGAGCAGTACTTC. Protein product: CAWSLQFHEQYF.

The chain recombines TRBV9 with TRBJ2-5; D assignment may be TRBD1 or TRBD2 (5 bases each). The CDR3 has 15 residues. Germline loops: CDR1 SGDLS, CDR2 YYNGEE. Trimming took 1 base from V and 5 from J, leaving 15 bases between them. CDR3 region: CASSVKEGPRETQYF. CDR3 coding DNA: TGTGCCAGCAGCGTAAAAGAGGGGCCGCGGGAGACCCAGTACTTC.